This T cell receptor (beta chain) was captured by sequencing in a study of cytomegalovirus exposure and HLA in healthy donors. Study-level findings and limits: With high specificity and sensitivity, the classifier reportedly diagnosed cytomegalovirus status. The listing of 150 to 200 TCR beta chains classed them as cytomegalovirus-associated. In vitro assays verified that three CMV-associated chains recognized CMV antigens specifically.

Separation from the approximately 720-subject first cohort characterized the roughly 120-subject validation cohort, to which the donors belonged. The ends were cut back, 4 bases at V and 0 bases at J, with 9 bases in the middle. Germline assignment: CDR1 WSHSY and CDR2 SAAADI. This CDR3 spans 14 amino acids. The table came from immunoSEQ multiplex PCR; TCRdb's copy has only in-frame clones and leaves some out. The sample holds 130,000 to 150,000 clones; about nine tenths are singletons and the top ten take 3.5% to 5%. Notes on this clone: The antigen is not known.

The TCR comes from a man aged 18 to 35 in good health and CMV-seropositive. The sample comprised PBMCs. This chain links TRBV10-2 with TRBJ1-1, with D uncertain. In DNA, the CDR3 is TGCGCCAGCAGTGGTGGGAGTTTGAACACTGAAGCTTTCTTT. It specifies CASSGGSLNTEAFF.